This entry features one T cell receptor beta chain sequence. Its specificity is not known. The data derive from a study of T cell responses to AZD1222 COVID-19 vaccine. Study-wide points: Targeting of unmutated variant regions was reportedly seen in nearly half of spike-specific TCRs.

V was pared by 3 bases and J by 7 bases, with 19 bases between. CDR3 length: 16 amino acids. Germline V gene sequence: CDR1 SGDLS, CDR2 YYNGEE. The table came from immunoSEQ multiplex PCR; TCRdb's copy has only in-frame clones and leaves some out. The sample lists some 120,000 clones; more than 85% were seen once. This clonotype was sampled from an adult in good health. Sequenced material: peripheral blood, taken on day 0 of AZD1222 vaccination. The chain is built from TRBV9 and TRBJ1-4, with a possible D match to TRBD1 (6 bases). CDR3 coding DNA: TGTGCCAGCAGCGCTCAGCCCGCCAGGGGAGGTGAAAAACTGTTTTTT. Translating it yields CASSAQPARGGEKLFF.